The next 16 T cell receptor beta chains were all read from a single sample in a study of Ad26.COV2.S vaccination and SARS-CoV-2 variants (dated by TCRdb to the early 2020s). The sample's treatment or condition label is to be understood as: roughly 18 received Ad26.COV2.S at low or high dose, single or two shots; several received placebo; per-sample allocation not given. For vaccine and placebo recipients, the sequenced repertoires came from samples collected on day 63 after the first injection. Library preparation employed the immunoSEQ multiplex PCR assay. TCRdb retrieved this table from immuneACCESS and kept in-frame rearrangements only. Not all clones are present; in checked studies, unresolved V genes account for under half, and no reason is known for the remainder. The table for this sample lists about 350,000 clones; less than 90% of them were counted only once. Approximately 5.9% of the sample is held by the ten biggest clonotypes.

The sequencing used peripheral blood, collected in a trial of Ad26.COV2.S vaccine versus placebo. The receptors originated from a person aged 18-65 years who received the Ad26.COV2.S COVID-19 vaccine or a placebo.

In its sample, this clone was seen once. The chain joins TRBV4-1 to TRBJ2-1; possible D gene TRBD1, 6 bases. The CDR3 length is 18 residues. V lost 0 bases to trimming and J lost 2 bases, with 17 bases between them. Germline CDR1 is MGHRA and CDR2 is YSYEKL. The CDR3 nucleotides are TGCGCCAGCAGCCAAGAAGGGAGACAGGTTCAGGCCTACAATGAGCAGTTCTTC. Amino acid sequence: CASSQEGRQVQAYNEQFF.

The V and J genes are TRBV30 and TRBJ2-1; TRBD2 is a possible D gene (6 bases). CDR3 length: 14 amino acids. V was clipped by 4 bases and J by 3 bases, with 13 bases between them. The germline V gene has CDR1 GTSNPN and CDR2 SVGIG (reference sequence). CDR3 loop: CAWTIGSYYNEQFF. In DNA, the CDR3 is TGTGCCTGGACGATCGGGAGCTACTACAATGAGCAGTTCTTC. Full variable domain (remainder filled in from reference TRBV30 and TRBJ2-1): SQTIHQWPATLVQPVGSPLSLECTVEGTSNPNLYWYRQAAGRGLQLLFYSVGIGQISSEVPQNLSASRPQDRQFILSSKKLLLSDSGFYLCAWTIGSYYNEQFFGPGTRLTVL.

In nucleotides, the CDR3 is TGTGCCACCAGCATTCGGGACCCCTTCAATTCACCCCTCCACTTT. Protein product: CATSIRDPFNSPLHF. The gene calls are TRBV15 and TRBJ1-6; D might be TRBD1 (5 bases). Deletions cut 4 bases from V and 7 bases from J, with 14 bases between. The CDR3 covers 15 residues. The V gene's germline CDR1 is LNHNV and CDR2 YYDKDF (reference sequence). The entire variable domain, with the rest obtained from reference TRBV15 and TRBJ1-6, is as follows: DAMVIQNPRYQVTQFGKPVTLSCSQTLNHNVMYWYQQKSSQAPKLLFHYYDKDFNNEADTPDNFQSRRPNTSFCFLDIRSPGLGDTAMYLCATSIRDPFNSPLHFGNGTRLTVT.

The rearrangement links TRBV7-9 to TRBJ2-3, with no clear D. Germline V gene lookup returns CDR1 SEHNR and CDR2 FQNEAQ (reference sequence). V was pared by 6 bases and J by 2 bases, with 15 bases between. The CDR3 has 15 residues. This chain's CDR3 is CASRPSTLITDTQYF. CDR3 nucleotide sequence: TGTGCCAGCAGGCCTTCGACGCTTATCACAGATACGCAGTATTTT.

The V gene is TRBV7-7, the J gene TRBJ2-1, with 9 nucleotides matching TRBD1. The CDR3 sequence is 13 residues long. J lost 9 bases, V lost 5 bases, and 5 bases had no gene match. Per germline, CDR1 SSHAT and CDR2 FNYEAQ (reference sequence). The CDR3 DNA reads as TGTGCCAGCAGCATAACAGGGGGCAGTGAGCAGTTCTTC. Encoded protein: CASSITGGSEQFF.

This clone was found many times. This chain links TRBV6-5 with TRBJ2-7; D call uncertain. The CDR3 contains 13 residues. The ends were cut back, 6 bases at V and 2 bases at J, with 11 bases in the middle. Germline assignment: CDR1 MNHEY and CDR2 SVGAGI. CDR3 sequence reads: CASRSTGTYEQYF. DNA of the CDR3: TGTGCCAGCAGATCGACGGGTACCTACGAGCAGTACTTC.

The chain employs TRBV18 and TRBJ2-1; D might be TRBD2 (5 bases). In germline, CDR1 is KGHSH, CDR2 LQKENI. Trimming took off 3 bases at V and 7 bases at J, with 16 bases between the two ends. The CDR3 has 15 amino acids. CDR3 protein: CASSPGSGKPNEQFF. The DNA of the CDR3 is TGTGCCAGCTCACCGGGGAGCGGTAAACCGAATGAGCAGTTCTTC.

The chain uses TRBV28 and TRBJ2-2, with D perhaps matching TRBD2 (5 bases). Between the trimmed V and J ends, which lost 2 bases and 6 bases, there was a span of 10 bases. The germline V gene has CDR1 MDHEN and CDR2 SYDVKM. The CDR3 runs to 14 residues. CDR3 sequence: CASSLKGVPGELFF. Here the CDR3 DNA reads TGTGCCAGCAGTTTAAAGGGAGTTCCCGGGGAGCTGTTTTTT.

V usage is TRBV9 and J usage is TRBJ2-1, with 11 bases fitting TRBD2. The CDR3 is made up of 16 amino acids. V lost 3 bases and J lost 6; bases outside the gene matches: 8. Germline V lookup: CDR1 SGDLS, CDR2 YYNGEE. The CDR3 here is CASSATSGSSGNEQFF. For the CDR3, the DNA is TGTGCCAGCAGCGCCACTAGCGGGAGTTCCGGCAATGAGCAGTTCTTC.

The CDR3 DNA sequence: TGTGCCAGCAGTGTCGACGGGAGCTCCGGGGCAGCCTATGGCTACACCTTC. Its translation is CASSVDGSSGAAYGYTF. V usage is TRBV6-1 and J usage is TRBJ1-2, with a possible D match to TRBD1 (5 bases). V was trimmed by 4 bases and J by 4 bases, leaving 22 bases between them. The CDR3 runs to 17 residues. Germline CDR1 and CDR2: MNHNS and SASEGT.

V gene TRBV30 combines with J gene TRBJ1-2; the D gene is possibly TRBD1 (6 bases). Germline CDR1 GTSNPN, CDR2 SVGIG (reference sequence). The CDR3 spans 12 residues. CDR3 protein: CASDSLRGGYTF. The CDR3 DNA follows: TGTGCATCGGACAGCCTTCGGGGTGGCTACACCTTC. The full variable domain, rest sourced from reference TRBV30 and TRBJ1-2, is SQTIHQWPATLVQPVGSPLSLECTVEGTSNPNLYWYRQAAGRGLQLLFYSVGIGQISSEVPQNLSASRPQDRQFILSSKKLLLSDSGFYLCASDSLRGGYTFGSGTRLTVV.

This chain uses TRBV7-3 with TRBJ1-1, with D tentatively TRBD1 (5 bases). This CDR3 comprises 14 residues. Per the germline V gene, CDR1 is SGHTA and CDR2 is FQGTGA. V was shortened by 2 bases and J by 6 bases, with 13 bases between the two germline ends. CDR3 residues: CASSLGGSLAEAFF. The CDR3 region has the DNA TGTGCCAGCAGCTTAGGGGGGTCGTTGGCTGAAGCTTTCTTT.

V gene TRBV6-2 or TRBV6-3 combines with J gene TRBJ1-5; perhaps TRBD1 as D (5 bases). Germline-derived CDR1 and CDR2 are MNHEY and SVGEGT. The CDR3 has 18 amino acids. Trimming stripped 4 bases from V and 0 bases from J, with 19 bases between. The CDR3 DNA sequence: TGTGCCAGCAGTTTCCCCCTTGGGGGAGCTTATAGCAATCAGCCCCAGCATTTT. Residues: CASSFPLGGAYSNQPQHF.

This chain joins TRBV7-2 and TRBJ1-5; D remains unclear. The CDR3 is 14 residues long. The ends were cut back, 2 bases at V and 6 bases at J, with 11 bases in the middle. The germline V gene encodes CDR1 SGHTA and CDR2 FQGNSA. The CDR3 region is CASSLIGLGQPQHF. Here the CDR3 DNA reads TGTGCCAGCAGCTTAATTGGTTTGGGTCAGCCCCAGCATTTT.

Only one count was recorded for this clone. The V and J genes are TRBV5-5 and TRBJ2-7; the match to TRBD1 covers 9 bases. Germline loops: CDR1 SGHKS, CDR2 YYEKEE (reference sequence). After removal of 5 bases from V and 6 bases from J, the junction contained 24 bases not matched to a gene. This CDR3 is built from 19 residues. CDR3: CASSHTPGQGISSLFEQYF. The CDR3 nucleotides are TGTGCCAGCAGTCATACCCCGGGACAGGGCATATCCTCTTTATTCGAGCAGTACTTC.

The CDR3 is CASSAHNEKLFF. In DNA form, the CDR3 reads TGTGCCAGCAGCGCCCATAATGAAAAACTGTTTTTT. The chain is built from TRBV9 and TRBJ1-4; D remains ambiguous. The germline V and J ends were trimmed by 3 bases and 4 bases, with 4 bases remaining between them. Per germline, CDR1 SGDLS and CDR2 YYNGEE. The CDR3 sequence is 12 residues long. The complete variable domain, with remaining parts taken from reference TRBV9 and TRBJ1-4, reads DSGVTQTPKHLITATGQRVTLRCSPRSGDLSVYWYQQSLDQGLQFLIQYYNGEERAKGNILERFSAQQFPDLHSELNLSSLELGDSALYFCASSAHNEKLFFGSGTQLSVL.